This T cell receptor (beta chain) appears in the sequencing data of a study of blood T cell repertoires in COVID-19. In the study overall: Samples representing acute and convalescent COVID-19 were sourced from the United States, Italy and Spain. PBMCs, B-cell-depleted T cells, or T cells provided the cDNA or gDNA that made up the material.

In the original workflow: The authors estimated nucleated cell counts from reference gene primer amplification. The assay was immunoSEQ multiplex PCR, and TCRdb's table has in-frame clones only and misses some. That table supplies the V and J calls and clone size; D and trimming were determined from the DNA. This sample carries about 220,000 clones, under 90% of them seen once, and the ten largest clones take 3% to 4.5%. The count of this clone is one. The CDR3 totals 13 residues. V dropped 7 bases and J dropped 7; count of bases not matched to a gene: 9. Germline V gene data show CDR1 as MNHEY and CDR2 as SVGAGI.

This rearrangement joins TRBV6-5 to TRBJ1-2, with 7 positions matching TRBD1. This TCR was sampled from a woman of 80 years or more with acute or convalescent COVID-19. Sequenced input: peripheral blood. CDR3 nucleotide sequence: TGTGCCAGCAAGACGACAGGGTACGGTGGCTACACCTTC. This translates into CASKTTGYGGYTF.